This record concerns one T cell receptor beta chain sequence. The data belong to a study of blood T cell repertoires in COVID-19. The CDR3 loop spans 14 amino acids. J lost 6 bases, V lost 5 bases, and 6 bases had no gene match. The germline CDR1 and CDR2 sequences are LNHDA and SQIVND (reference sequence). Clones were read by immunoSEQ multiplex PCR, and TCRdb kept only the in-frame ones, dropping some. The sample includes more than 110,000 clones, more than 75% of them seen just once. The V call is TRBV19, the J call TRBJ2-1; the match to TRBD1 covers 8 bases. The TCR comes from a human donor in a cohort sampled during active COVID-19. The material sequenced was peripheral blood. CDR3 in amino acids: CASSLTGGRNEQFF. The CDR3 DNA sequence: TGTGCCAGTAGTCTAACAGGGGGGCGCAATGAGCAGTTCTTC.